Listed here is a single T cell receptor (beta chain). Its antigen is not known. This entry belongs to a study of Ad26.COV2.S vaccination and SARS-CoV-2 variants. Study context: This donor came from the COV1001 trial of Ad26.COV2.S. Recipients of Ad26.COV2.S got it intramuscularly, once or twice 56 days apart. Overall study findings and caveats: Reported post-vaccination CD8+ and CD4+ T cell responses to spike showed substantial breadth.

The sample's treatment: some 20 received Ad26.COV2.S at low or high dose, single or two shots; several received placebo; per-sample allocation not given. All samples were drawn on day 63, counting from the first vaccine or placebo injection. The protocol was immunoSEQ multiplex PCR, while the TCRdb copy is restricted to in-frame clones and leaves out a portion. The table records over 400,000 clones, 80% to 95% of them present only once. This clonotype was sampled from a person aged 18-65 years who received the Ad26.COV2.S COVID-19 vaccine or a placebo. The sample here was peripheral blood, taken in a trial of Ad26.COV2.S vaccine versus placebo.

The CDR3 region is CASNTGYSTEAFF. The CDR3 region has the DNA TGTGCCAGTAATACAGGGTACAGCACTGAAGCTTTCTTT. The chain joins TRBV19 to TRBJ1-1; maybe TRBD1 (6 bases). This CDR3 has 13 residues. With 7 bases removed from V and 4 bases from J, the gap between germline ends came to 13 bases. CDR1 and CDR2 from the germline V gene are LNHDA and SQIVND (reference sequence).